A selection of T cell receptor beta chains follows, all from one sample in a study of graft-versus-host responses after intestinal transplantation. Their specific antigens are unknown. The data were produced by immunoSEQ multiplex PCR, yet TCRdb's version contains in-frame clones alone and is incomplete. Among about 88,000 clones listed, 75% to 95% were seen once. The sample consisted of unstimulated CD4+ T cells sorted from spleen or lymph node cells, taken before transplant. The receptors originated from a human donor who was the organ donor for an intestinal transplant. The CDR3 runs from the conserved cysteine through the conserved F or W. Fields, in order: J gene, D gene, clone size, V gene, CDR3 DNA, CDR3 protein. A D gene is named only where the DNA matches it firmly. Not all rows give a size; the values are once, few, many and, for expanded clones, a class.

TRBJ2-2 TRBD2 . TRBV9 TGTGCCAGCAGCGTAGGGACTAGCCGCGTCCAGACCGGGGAGCTGTTTTTT CASSVGTSRVQTGELFF
TRBJ1-3 . . TRBV6-6 TGTGCCAGCAGTTACCTACCGGACAGTGATGGAAACACCATATATTTT CASSYLPDSDGNTIYF
TRBJ2-5 TRBD1 . TRBV5-4 TGTGCCAGCAGCTTTTACAGGGGCTGGGATCAAGAGACCCAGTACTTC CASSFYRGWDQETQYF
TRBJ2-1 TRBD1 . TRBV30 TGTGCCTGGACCCGCCGGGACAGAGACAATGAGCAGTTCTTC CAWTRRDRDNEQFF
TRBJ2-5 . . TRBV5-1 TGCGCCAGCAGCTTGATACAAGAGACCCAGTACTTC CASSLIQETQYF
TRBJ2-1 TRBD1 once TRBV27 TGTGCCAGCAGTTTAGGGAGGACAGGGGGCAATGAGCAGTTCTTC CASSLGRTGGNEQFF
TRBJ2-3 TRBD2 once TRBV6-6 TGTGCCAGCAGCACCCAGAGGACTAGCGGCACAGATACGCAATATTTT CASSTQRTSGTDTQYF
TRBJ1-2 TRBD1 . TRBV25-1 TGTGCCAGCACCCAAGCGACAGGGGACTATGGCTACACCTTC CASTQATGDYGYTF
TRBJ1-4 . . TRBV30 TGTGCCTGGAAACAGGGCGATGAAAAACTGTTTTTT CAWKQGDEKLFF
TRBJ1-4 . . TRBV4-1 TGCGCCAGCAGCCAAGGCAGGGTCACTAATGAAAAACTGTTTTTT CASSQGRVTNEKLFF
TRBJ2-1 TRBD1 . TRBV10-2 TGCGCCAGCAGCCGGGACAGGGCATACAATGAGCAGTTCTTC CASSRDRAYNEQFF
TRBJ1-5 TRBD1 . TRBV5-4 TGTGCCAGCAGCCAAGAGGGGGGACAGGGATATCAGCCCCAGCATTTT CASSQEGGQGYQPQHF
TRBJ2-7 TRBD1 . TRBV28 TGTGCCAGCAGGAAAACAGGGGGCATCTACGAGCAGTACTTC CASRKTGGIYEQYF
TRBJ2-1 TRBD2 . TRBV7-9 TGTGCCAGCAGCTTGGGACTAGCGGGAGCGGTCACCAATGAGCAGTTCTTC CASSLGLAGAVTNEQFF
TRBJ1-2 . . TRBV18 TGTGCCAGCTCACCAACGGCCTGGGCCCATGGCTACACCTTC CASSPTAWAHGYTF
TRBJ2-7 TRBD2 . TRBV4-1 TGCGCCAGCTCCGGGACTAGCGGGAGCGGGTCCTACGAGCAGTACTTC CASSGTSGSGSYEQYF
TRBJ1-4 TRBD1 . TRBV7-8 TGTGCCAGCAGCTTAGGGGGACAGCCTAATGAAAAACTGTTTTTT CASSLGGQPNEKLFF
TRBJ2-1 TRBD2 . TRBV2 TGTGCCAGCACACTAGCGGGAGTGGGTGAGCAGTTCTTC CASTLAGVGEQFF
TRBJ2-2 . . TRBV4-2 TGTGCCAGCAGCCAAGATCAGGTAGTCCCCGGGGAGCTGTTTTTT CASSQDQVVPGELFF
TRBJ2-2 . . TRBV5-1 TGCGCCAGCAGCTTAATCCGTACAAGTAACACCGGGGAGCTGTTTTTT CASSLIRTSNTGELFF
TRBJ2-2 TRBD1 . TRBV7-9 TGTGCCAGCAGCTTAAGACAGGGGAGGAGCGGGGAGCTGTTTTTT CASSLRQGRSGELFF
TRBJ2-1 TRBD1 . TRBV12-5 TGTGCTAGTGGTATTGGACAGGGGAACAATGAGCAGTTCTTC CASGIGQGNNEQFF
TRBJ2-3 TRBD1 . TRBV6-1 TGTGCCAGCAGGGGACAGCCTAGCACAGATACGCAGTATTTT CASRGQPSTDTQYF
TRBJ1-4 . . TRBV27 TGTGCCAGCAGTCCCACCCGGGTGGAGGAAAAACTGTTTTTT CASSPTRVEEKLFF
TRBJ2-7 TRBD2 . TRBV9 TGTGCCAGCAGCGTAGGACTAGCGGGACCCTCCTACGAGCAGTACTTC CASSVGLAGPSYEQYF
TRBJ2-1 . . TRBV29-1 TGCAGCGTTGATGGTGCGGGGAGCTCCTACAATGAGCAGTTCTTC CSVDGAGSSYNEQFF
TRBJ1-1 . . TRBV28 TGTGCCAGCAGTTTATTAGGTCGTGGGGCCGCGGCTTTCTTT CASSLLGRGAAAFF
TRBJ2-1 . . TRBV9 TGTGCCAGCAGCGAACGGGAGTATATACGAGAGCAGTTCTTC CASSEREYIREQFF
TRBJ2-7 TRBD1 . TRBV6-6 TGTGCCAGCAGTTACTCGGTTGGACAGGGAACCTACGAGCAGTACTTC CASSYSVGQGTYEQYF
TRBJ1-2 TRBD1 . TRBV27 TGTGCCAGCAGTCCACGGGACAGGGTTGGCTACACCTTC CASSPRDRVGYTF
TRBJ2-2 TRBD2 . TRBV18 TGTGCCAGCTCCCGGCTCCCCCGGGGACTAGCCGGGAACACCGGGGAGCTGTTTTTT CASSRLPRGLAGNTGELFF
TRBJ1-3 . . TRBV5-1 TGCGCCAGCAGCTTGCTTTCTGGGCCTGGAAACACCATATATTTT CASSLLSGPGNTIYF
TRBJ2-1 TRBD2 . TRBV15 TGTGCCACCAGCAAAAAAGGACTAGCGGGATCCAATGAGCAGTTCTTC CATSKKGLAGSNEQFF
TRBJ1-5 TRBD1 . TRBV5-1 TGCGCCAGCAGCCCCGCGGGACAGCCTAATCAGCCCCAGCATTTT CASSPAGQPNQPQHF
TRBJ1-3 . . TRBV10-2 TGCGCCAGCAGTGACGACAGGCAGGGTGGAAACACCATATATTTT CASSDDRQGGNTIYF
TRBJ1-2 . . TRBV7-7 TGTGCCAGCAGCTTGACCGGGACTGAAGCGACTAACTATGGCTACACCTTC CASSLTGTEATNYGYTF
TRBJ1-1 . . TRBV30 TGTGCCTGTCGTCAGGGGACCACTGAAGCTTTCTTT CACRQGTTEAFF
TRBJ2-5 TRBD1 . TRBV29-1 TGCAGCGGGACAGGGCTGACTGGGACCCAGTACTTC CSGTGLTGTQYF
TRBJ2-3 TRBD2 . TRBV5-8 TGTGCCAGCAGCCGATCGCTAGCGGTACAAGCAAGCACAGATACGCAGTATTTT CASSRSLAVQASTDTQYF
TRBJ1-1 . . TRBV7-2 TGTGCCAGCAGCTTATTTGGAGCGATGCAGAACACTGAAGCTTTCTTT CASSLFGAMQNTEAFF
TRBJ1-2 TRBD1 . TRBV6-1 TGTGCCAGCAGTGAAGCGTGGGACAGGGCCTATGGCTACACCTTC CASSEAWDRAYGYTF
TRBJ1-3 . . TRBV30 TGTGCCTGGAGTGTTCTCGACAATGGTGGAAACACCATATATTTT CAWSVLDNGGNTIYF